One T cell receptor beta chain is described in this entry. The sample originates from a study of blood T cell repertoires in COVID-19. In the original analysis: Amplification of reference gene primers provided the estimated nucleated cell counts. Generated by immunoSEQ multiplex PCR, the TCRdb table keeps only in-frame clones and is missing some. The DNA was the basis for D and trimming; V, J and clone size are from that table. The sample yields roughly 250,000 clones, approximately 91% seen once. Participant ages covered roughly 18 to 89 years across about 25 US areas. Assignment of participants to cohorts was predicated upon participant-reported clinical history. Trimming took 5 bases from V and 0 from J, leaving 13 bases between them. Germline CDR1 and CDR2: MNHEY and SMNVEV (reference sequence). CDR3 size: 15 residues.

Sequencing was carried out using PBMCs or T cells enriched from blood (not recorded which). The rearrangement links TRBV27 to TRBJ1-2, with TRBD1 as a possible D gene (5 bases). The origin of this receptor is a woman aged 40-49 years with acute COVID-19. CDR3 bases: TGTGCCAGCAGTCCGGCAGGGCTGCCTAACTATGGCTACACCTTC. It specifies CASSPAGLPNYGYTF.